This TCR beta chain was sequenced in a study of blood T cells in healthy people across ages (dated by TCRdb to about 2015). For the wider study: In model experiments, roughly one uniquely barcoded TCR beta cDNA molecule per two T cells was captured by template switching. Donors were grouped into four age groups: young (average roughly 15 years), middle-aged (roughly 38), aged (around 60) and long-lived (approximately 81). To avoid experimental bias, donors of different ages were spread randomly across the sequencing lanes. The study measured age-related changes in TCR beta repertoire diversity using deep sequencing normalized with unique cDNA molecular identifiers. Using the same blood draw, the study looked at two additional independent replicas of 1 million unique cDNA reads for two donors, one aged 18 to 30 and the other aged 80 or older.

The donors were some 39 Caucasian individuals from Russia, aged 6 to 90 years, who were systemically healthy. Each donor gave ten milliliters of peripheral blood, collected into EDTA-treated Vacutainer tubes. PBMCs were isolated by Ficoll-Paque density-gradient centrifugation, with at least 7 million obtained per sample. Trizol reagent was used to extract total RNA from the PBMCs, yielding at least 5.5 micrograms per sample. For every donor, flow cytometry on a PBMC aliquot measured the percentage of naive CD45RAhigh/CD27high T cells. Libraries were constructed by 5' RACE. For sequencing, an Illumina HiSeq 2500 was employed. A second roughly 6 to 11 cycle PCR used a sample-barcoded 5' primer and a J-beta primer mix. Each TCR beta cDNA molecule received a unique molecular identifier from a template-switch 5' adaptor carrying 12 random nucleotides. Each sample yielded at least 2.5 million CDR3-containing paired-end reads. The Mint cDNA synthesis kit, primed by a TRBC-specific oligonucleotide, was used to synthesize first-strand cDNA from all RNA. All cDNA was treated with uracil-DNA glycosylase and then went through a first 18-cycle PCR with the universal primers M1SS and BC2_uni_R. Regarding the original processing steps: Normalization of each sample was performed by random selection of 1 million high-quality reads, each carrying a distinct molecular identifier. Reads sharing molecular identifiers were discarded rather than binned into consensus sequences. MiTCR, run with a Q25 quality threshold and the strictest error-elimination algorithm, handled CDR3 identification, clonotype clustering and error correction. Lower-bound total TCR beta diversity was estimated with a nonparametric unseen species model using Euler transformation. Using fastp at Q25 and MiXCR, TCRdb reprocessed the public reads and kept productive beta chains. Each CDR3 protein appears once, grouped with its most common genes and DNA. The V and J calls, along with clone size, are taken from TCRdb and not from the paper's own processing. The sample table holds over a million distinct CDR3 sequences, of which 40% to 50% were seen once. The ten largest clones capture under 20% of the sample.

CDR1 and CDR2, per the germline V gene, are MGHRA and YSYEKL. There are 16 amino acids in the CDR3, from cysteine to phenylalanine inclusive. Just CDR3 DNA is preserved here, 48 bases in frame from base 1. Unmatched junction bases come to 8, with V trimmed by 1 base and J by 4 bases. The paper as a whole reports these results and caveats: Compared with the aged group, more naive CD4+ T cells, fewer expanded clones and increased TCR diversity were shown by the long-lived group, suggesting age selection. Because profiling used bulk unsorted PBMCs, naive and antigen-experienced compartments could not be compared conclusively. There was a strong correlation between observed TCR beta diversity and the percentage of naive T cells measured by flow cytometry. Observed TCR beta diversity per million T cells fell roughly linearly with age, and a significant reduction was already apparent by age approximately 40. Estimates of total diversity from one million sequenced T cells were regarded as lower bounds and underestimates. Donor CMV infection status was unknown, potentially confounding age-related changes in expanded clonotypes.

Remarks on this clonotype: The clone's antigen remains unknown. No per-base quality is available; no much larger clone lies one base away.

The chain links TRBV4-1 with TRBJ2-3, and TRBD2 aligns with 7 junction nucleotides. Sequenced material: blood. The source of this sequence is a woman aged 60 to 75 in good health. For the CDR3, the sequence is CASSQGSGGRADTQYF. The base sequence is TGCGCCAGCAGCCAAGGAAGTGGGGGGAGGGCAGATACGCAGTATTTT.